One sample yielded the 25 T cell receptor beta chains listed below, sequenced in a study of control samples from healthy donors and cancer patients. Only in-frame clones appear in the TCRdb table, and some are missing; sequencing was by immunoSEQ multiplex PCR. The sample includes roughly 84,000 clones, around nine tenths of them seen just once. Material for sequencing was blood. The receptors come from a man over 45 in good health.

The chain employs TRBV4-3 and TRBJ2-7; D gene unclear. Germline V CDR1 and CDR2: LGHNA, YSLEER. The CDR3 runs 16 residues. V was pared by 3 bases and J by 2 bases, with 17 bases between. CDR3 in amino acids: CASSQDEWTGTYEQYF. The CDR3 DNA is TGCGCCAGCAGCCAGGACGAATGGACGGGTACCTACGAGCAGTACTTC.

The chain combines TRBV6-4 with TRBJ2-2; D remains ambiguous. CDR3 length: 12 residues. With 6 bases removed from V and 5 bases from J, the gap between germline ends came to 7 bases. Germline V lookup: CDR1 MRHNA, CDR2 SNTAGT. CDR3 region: CASRDRTGELFF. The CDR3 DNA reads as TGTGCCAGCAGAGACCGGACCGGGGAGCTGTTTTTT.

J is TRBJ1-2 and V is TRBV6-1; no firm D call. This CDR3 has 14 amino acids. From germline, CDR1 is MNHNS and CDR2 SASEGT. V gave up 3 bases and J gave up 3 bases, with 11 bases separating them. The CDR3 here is CASSEEGRDYGYTF. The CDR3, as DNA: TGTGCCAGCAGTGAGGAGGGTCGGGACTATGGCTACACCTTC.

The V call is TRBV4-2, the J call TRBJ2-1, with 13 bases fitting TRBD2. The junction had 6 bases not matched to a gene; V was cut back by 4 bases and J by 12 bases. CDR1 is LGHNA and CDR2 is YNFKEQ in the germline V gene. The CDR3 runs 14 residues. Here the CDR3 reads CASSRGLAGLLQFF. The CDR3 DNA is TGTGCCAGCAGCCGGGGACTAGCGGGACTCCTGCAGTTCTTC.

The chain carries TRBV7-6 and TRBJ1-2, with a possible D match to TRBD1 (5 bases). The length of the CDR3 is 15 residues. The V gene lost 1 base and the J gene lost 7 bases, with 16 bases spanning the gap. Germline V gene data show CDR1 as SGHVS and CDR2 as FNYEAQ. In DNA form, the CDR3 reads TGTGCCAGCAGCTTAGATGAGGGACGGACCTTTGGCTACACCTTC. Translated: CASSLDEGRTFGYTF.

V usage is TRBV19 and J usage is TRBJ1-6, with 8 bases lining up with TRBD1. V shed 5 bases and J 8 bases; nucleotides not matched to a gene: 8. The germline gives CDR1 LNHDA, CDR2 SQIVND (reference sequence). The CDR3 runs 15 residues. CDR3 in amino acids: CASSPITGGDSPLHF. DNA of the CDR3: TGTGCCAGTAGTCCGATAACAGGGGGAGATTCACCCCTCCACTTT.

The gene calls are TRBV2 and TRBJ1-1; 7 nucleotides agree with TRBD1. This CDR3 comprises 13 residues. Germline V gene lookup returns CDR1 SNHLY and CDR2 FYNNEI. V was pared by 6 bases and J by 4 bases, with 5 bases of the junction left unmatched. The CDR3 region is CASRTGRGTEAFF. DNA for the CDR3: TGTGCCAGCAGGACAGGGAGGGGCACTGAAGCTTTCTTT.

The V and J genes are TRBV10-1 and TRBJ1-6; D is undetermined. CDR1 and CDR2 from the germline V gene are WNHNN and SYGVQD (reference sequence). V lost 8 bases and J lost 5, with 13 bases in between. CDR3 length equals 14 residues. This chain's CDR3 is CASRERNDNSPLHF. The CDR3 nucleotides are TGCGCCAGCCGGGAGCGGAACGATAATTCACCCCTCCACTTT.

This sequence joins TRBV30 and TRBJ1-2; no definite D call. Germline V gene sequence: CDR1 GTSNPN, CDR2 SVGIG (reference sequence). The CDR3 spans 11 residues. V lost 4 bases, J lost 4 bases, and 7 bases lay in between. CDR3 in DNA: TGTGCCTGGAATCCAGCCTATGGCTACACCTTC. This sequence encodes CAWNPAYGYTF.

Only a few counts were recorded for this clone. This CDR3 reads CASSDQGDVGSPLHF. The CDR3 DNA reads TGTGCCAGCAGCGACCAGGGGGACGTGGGTTCACCCCTCCACTTT. The chain links TRBV7-9 to TRBJ1-6; TRBD1 agrees at 7 bases. V lost 5 bases, J lost 9 bases, and 10 bases stayed unmatched. This CDR3 region has 15 residues. CDR1 and CDR2 from the germline V gene are SEHNR and FQNEAQ (reference sequence).

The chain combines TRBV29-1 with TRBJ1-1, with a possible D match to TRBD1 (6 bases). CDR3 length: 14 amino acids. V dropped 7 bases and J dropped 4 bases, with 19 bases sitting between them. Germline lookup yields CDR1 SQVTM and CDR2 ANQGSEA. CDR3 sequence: CSGGPGALGTEAFF. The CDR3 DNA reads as TGCAGCGGCGGCCCGGGGGCCTTGGGCACTGAAGCTTTCTTT.

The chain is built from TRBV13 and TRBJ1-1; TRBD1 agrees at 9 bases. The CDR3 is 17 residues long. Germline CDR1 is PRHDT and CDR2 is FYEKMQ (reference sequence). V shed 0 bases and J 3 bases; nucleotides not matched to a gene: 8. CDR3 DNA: TGTGCCAGCAGCTTAGGCGGGACAGGGTTAAGGTACACTGAAGCTTTCTTT. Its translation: CASSLGGTGLRYTEAFF.

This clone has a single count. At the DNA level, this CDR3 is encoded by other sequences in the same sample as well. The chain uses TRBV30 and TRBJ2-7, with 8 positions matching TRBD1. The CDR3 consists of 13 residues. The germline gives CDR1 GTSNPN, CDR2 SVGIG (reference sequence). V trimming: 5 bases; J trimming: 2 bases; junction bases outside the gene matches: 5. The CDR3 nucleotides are TGTGCCTGGTCCGGACAGGGCCCCTACGAGCAGTACTTC. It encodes CAWSGQGPYEQYF.

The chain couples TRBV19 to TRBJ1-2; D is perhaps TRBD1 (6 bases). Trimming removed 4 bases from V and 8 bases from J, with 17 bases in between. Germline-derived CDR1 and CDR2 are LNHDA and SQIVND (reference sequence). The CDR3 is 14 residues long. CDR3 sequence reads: CASSRTVKSFGYTF. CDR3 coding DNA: TGTGCCAGTAGTAGGACAGTAAAAAGCTTCGGCTACACCTTC.

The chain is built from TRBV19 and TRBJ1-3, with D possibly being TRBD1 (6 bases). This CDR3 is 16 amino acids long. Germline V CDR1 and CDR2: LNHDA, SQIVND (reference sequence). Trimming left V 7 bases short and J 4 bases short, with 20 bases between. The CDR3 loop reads CASTKWGAALGNTIYF. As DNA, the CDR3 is TGTGCCAGTACCAAATGGGGGGCGGCTTTAGGAAACACCATATATTTT.

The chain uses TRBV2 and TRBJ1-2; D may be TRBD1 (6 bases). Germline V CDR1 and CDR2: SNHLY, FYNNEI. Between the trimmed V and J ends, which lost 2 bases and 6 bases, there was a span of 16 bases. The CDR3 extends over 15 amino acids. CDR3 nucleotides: TGTGCCAGCAGTGAATGGCAACAGGGTATAGATGGCTACACCTTC. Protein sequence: CASSEWQQGIDGYTF.

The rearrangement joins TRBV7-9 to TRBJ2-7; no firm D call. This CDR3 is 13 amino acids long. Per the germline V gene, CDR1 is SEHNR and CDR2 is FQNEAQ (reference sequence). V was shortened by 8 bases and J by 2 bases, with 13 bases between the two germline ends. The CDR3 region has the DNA TGTGCCAGCGGTAGCCGGGTACCCTACGAGCAGTACTTC. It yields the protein CASGSRVPYEQYF.

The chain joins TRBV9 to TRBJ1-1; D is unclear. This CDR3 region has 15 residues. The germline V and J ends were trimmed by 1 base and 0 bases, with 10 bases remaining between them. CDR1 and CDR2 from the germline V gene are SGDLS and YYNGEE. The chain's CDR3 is CASSVFSGMNTEAFF. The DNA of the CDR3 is TGTGCCAGCAGCGTATTTTCCGGCATGAACACTGAAGCTTTCTTT.

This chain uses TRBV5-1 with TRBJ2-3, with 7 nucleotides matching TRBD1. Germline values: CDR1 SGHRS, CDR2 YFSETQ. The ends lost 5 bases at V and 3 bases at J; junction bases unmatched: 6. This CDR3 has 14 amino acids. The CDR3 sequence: CASRQGIRTDTQYF. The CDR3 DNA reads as TGCGCCAGCAGACAGGGGATAAGAACAGATACGCAGTATTTT.

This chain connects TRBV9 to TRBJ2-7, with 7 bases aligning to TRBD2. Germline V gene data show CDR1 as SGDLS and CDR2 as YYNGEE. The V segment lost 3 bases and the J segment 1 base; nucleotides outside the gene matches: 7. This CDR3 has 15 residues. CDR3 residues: CASSAEIGGSYEQYF. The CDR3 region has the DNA TGTGCCAGCAGCGCCGAGATCGGGGGGTCCTACGAGCAGTACTTC.

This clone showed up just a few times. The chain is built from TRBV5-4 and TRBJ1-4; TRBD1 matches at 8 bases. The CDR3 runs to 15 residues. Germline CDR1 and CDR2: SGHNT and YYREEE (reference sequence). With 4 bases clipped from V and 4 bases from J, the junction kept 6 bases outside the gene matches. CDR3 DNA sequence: TGTGCCAGCAGCGCCCGGACAGGGAATAATGAAAAACTGTTTTTT. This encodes CASSARTGNNEKLFF.

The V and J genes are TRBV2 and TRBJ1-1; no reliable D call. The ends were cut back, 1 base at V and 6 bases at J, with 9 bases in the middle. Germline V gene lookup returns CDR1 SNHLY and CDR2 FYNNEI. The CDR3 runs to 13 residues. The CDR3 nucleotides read TGTGCCAGCAGTGAAGTCACGAAGGCTGAAGCTTTCTTT. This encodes CASSEVTKAEAFF.

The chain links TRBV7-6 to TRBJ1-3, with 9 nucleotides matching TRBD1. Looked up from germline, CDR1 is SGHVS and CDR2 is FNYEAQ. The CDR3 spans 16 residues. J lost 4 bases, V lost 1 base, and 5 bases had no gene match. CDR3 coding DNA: TGTGCCAGCAGCTTAGTGGCGACAGGGGGAGGAAACACCATATATTTT. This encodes CASSLVATGGGNTIYF. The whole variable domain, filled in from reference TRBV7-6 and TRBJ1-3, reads GAGVSQSPRYKVTKRGQDVALRCDPISGHVSLYWYRQALGQGPEFLTYFNYEAQQDKSGLPNDRFSAERPEGSISTLTIQRTEQRDSAMYRCASSLVATGGGNTIYFGEGSWLTVV.

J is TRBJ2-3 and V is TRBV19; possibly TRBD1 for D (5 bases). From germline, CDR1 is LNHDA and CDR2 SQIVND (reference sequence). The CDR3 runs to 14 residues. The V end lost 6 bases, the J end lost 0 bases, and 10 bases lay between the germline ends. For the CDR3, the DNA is TGTGCCAGTAGCCCCAAGGGGAGCACAGATACGCAGTATTTT. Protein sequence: CASSPKGSTDTQYF.

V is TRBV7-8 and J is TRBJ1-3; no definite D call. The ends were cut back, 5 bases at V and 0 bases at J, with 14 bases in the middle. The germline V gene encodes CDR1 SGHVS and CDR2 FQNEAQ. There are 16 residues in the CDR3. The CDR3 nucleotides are TGTGCCAGCAGCACACGGACGTCCCTCTCTGGAAACACCATATATTTT. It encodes CASSTRTSLSGNTIYF.